Each of the 8 T cell receptor beta chains below was sequenced from the same sample in a study of blood T cells in healthy people across ages. Then a second PCR, running about 6 to 12 cycles, was carried out with a sample-barcoded 5' primer and a J-beta primer mix. TCRdb used MiXCR to reprocess the 5' RACE reads, holding one entry per CDR3 protein. The sample records 1,500,000 or so distinct CDR3 sequences, 35% to 45% being singletons. Sequenced input: blood. The receptors derive from a woman aged 18 to 35 in good health.

The gene calls are TRBV9 and TRBJ2-7; the D gene could be TRBD1 or TRBD2 (5 bases each). The CDR3 extends over 13 amino acids. Between the trimmed V and J ends, which lost 3 bases and 3 bases, there was a span of 10 bases. The germline V gene has CDR1 SGDLS and CDR2 YYNGEE. The CDR3 protein is CASSAGPGYEQYF. As DNA, the CDR3 is TGTGCCAGCAGCGCGGGACCGGGCTACGAGCAGTACTTC.

This clonotype was found a few times. The V call is TRBV6-5, the J call TRBJ1-2; no firm D call. Germline loops: CDR1 MNHEY, CDR2 SVGAGI. The length of the CDR3 is 15 residues. Trimming removed 6 bases from V and 0 bases from J, with 14 bases in between. The DNA for the CDR3 is TGTGCCAGCAGGACTAGCCATGGACCTAACTATGGCTACACCTTC. Translated, it gives CASRTSHGPNYGYTF.

This clonotype was recorded a few times. This sequence joins TRBV6-5 and TRBJ2-3; no firm D call. The CDR3 length is 15 residues. Trimming left V 0 bases short and J 0 bases short, with 7 bases between. Germline values: CDR1 MNHEY, CDR2 SVGAGI. The CDR3 loop reads CASSYSDLSTDTQYF. CDR3 DNA sequence: TGTGCCAGCAGTTACTCGGACCTAAGCACAGATACGCAGTATTTT.

A remark on this clonotype: A much larger clone lies one base from this, so it may be a read error. The CDR3 nucleotides are TGTGCCAGCAGCCTGATAATGGGCGCCTCCTACGAGCAGTACTTC. Residues: CASSLIMGASYEQYF. The chain has TRBV11-1 and TRBJ2-7, with D unclear. CDR3 size: 15 residues. Per the germline V gene, CDR1 is SGHAT and CDR2 is FQDESV (reference sequence). Trimming cost V 5 bases and J 0 bases, with 14 bases left between them. The full variable domain, its missing parts supplied by reference TRBV11-1 and TRBJ2-7, is EAEVAQSPRYKITEKSQAVAFWCDPISGHATLYWYRQILGQGPELLVQFQDESVVDDSQLPKDRFSAERLKGVDSTLKIQPAELGDSAMYLCASSLIMGASYEQYFGPGTRLTVT.

There are many counts of this clonotype. The chain carries TRBV5-1 and TRBJ1-4; the match to TRBD1 covers 8 bases. Losses at the gene ends were 0 bases for V and 8 bases for J; bases not matched to a gene: 15. Germline assignment: CDR1 SGHRS and CDR2 YFSETQ. The CDR3 has 18 residues. This chain's CDR3 is CASSLVSPAQGAGEKLFF. CDR3 DNA: TGCGCCAGCAGCTTGGTTTCCCCCGCTCAGGGGGCAGGGGAAAAACTGTTTTTT.

This clonotype occurred a few times. This rearrangement joins TRBV7-2 to TRBJ1-2; D is uncertain. Trimming pared 3 bases from V and 2 bases from J, leaving 10 bases between. Germline V gives CDR1 SGHTA, CDR2 FQGNSA. This CDR3 is built from 14 residues. CDR3 nucleotides: TGTGCCAGCAGCTTCGGAGGTATAAACTATGGCTACACCTTC. Amino acids: CASSFGGINYGYTF.

This sequence joins TRBV4-2 and TRBJ1-5; 12 bases agree with TRBD1. The CDR3 is made up of 18 amino acids. Germline lookup yields CDR1 LGHNA and CDR2 YNFKEQ. Germline trimming cut 2 bases from V and 6 bases from J; bases unmatched to any gene: 11. The DNA of the CDR3 is TGTGCCAGCAGCCAAAAGGGACAGGGGGCTGAATTGGGTCAGCCCCAGCATTTT. This codes for CASSQKGQGAELGQPQHF.

CDR3 region: CASSPRPGGEQFF. Here the CDR3 DNA reads TGTGCCAGCAGTCCGAGGCCAGGGGGCGAGCAGTTCTTC. The chain couples TRBV6-5 to TRBJ2-1; TRBD1 matches at 8 bases. CDR3 length: 13 residues. CDR1 and CDR2 from the germline V gene are MNHEY and SVGAGI. V gave up 5 bases and J gave up 10 bases; unmatched junction bases: 7.